The 26 T cell receptor beta chains in this list originate from one sample, sequenced in a study of PD-1 blockade in mismatch repair-deficient tumors. Data came from immunoSEQ multiplex PCR; TCRdb stores just in-frame clones and leaves some out. Of under 50,000 clones listed, over 80% are singletons. This sample comprised PBMCs, obtained approximately 9 months after starting pembrolizumab. Receptor source: an adult with mismatch repair-deficient cancer.

V gene TRBV7-2 combines with J gene TRBJ2-7; D unclear. The CDR3 runs to 12 residues. Germline loops: CDR1 SGHTA, CDR2 FQGNSA. Trimming removed 0 bases from V and 7 bases from J, with 7 bases in between. The CDR3 bases are TGTGCCAGCAGCTTAGCCCCCGGGGAGCAGTACTTC. Translation gives CASSLAPGEQYF.

The V gene is TRBV5-6, the J gene TRBJ2-3; D ambiguous. Trimming took 4 bases from V and 5 from J, leaving 11 bases between them. Germline V gene lookup returns CDR1 SGHDT and CDR2 YYEEEE. This CDR3 contains 13 residues. The CDR3 nucleotides read TGTGCCAGCAGCCTCGCGTTCGGAGATACGCAGTATTTT. Its protein product is CASSLAFGDTQYF.

This sequence joins TRBV19 and TRBJ1-3; 7 bases match TRBD1. The germline gives CDR1 LNHDA, CDR2 SQIVND (reference sequence). With V trimmed by 5 bases and J by 2 bases, 6 bases remained unmatched. CDR3 length: 15 amino acids. CDR3 nucleotides: TGTGCCAGTAGTGACAGGGTCTCGGCTGGAAACACCATATATTTT. Protein product: CASSDRVSAGNTIYF. Together with reference TRBV19 and TRBJ1-3, the CDR3 gives the full variable domain: DGGITQSPKYLFRKEGQNVTLSCEQNLNHDAMYWYRQDPGQGLRLIYYSQIVNDFQKGDIAEGYSVSREKKESFPLTVTSAQKNPTAFYLCASSDRVSAGNTIYFGEGSWLTVV.

This chain links TRBV2 with TRBJ2-3; D might be TRBD1 (6 bases). Germline loops: CDR1 SNHLY, CDR2 FYNNEI. CDR3 length equals 17 residues. Between the trimmed V and J ends, which lost 4 bases and 1 base, there was a span of 18 bases. The CDR3 nucleotides are TGTGCCAGCAGTGCCGTTTACAGGGCCGAAGGCACAGATACGCAGTATTTT. It codes for CASSAVYRAEGTDTQYF.

This clone turned up a few times. The genes are TRBV5-1 and TRBJ2-7, with a weak D call TRBD2 (6 bases). Looked up from germline, CDR1 is SGHRS and CDR2 is YFSETQ. V was pared by 1 base and J by 2 bases, with 10 bases between. The CDR3 is made up of 14 amino acids. CDR3 amino acids: CASSLNGGPYEQYF. The DNA of the CDR3 is TGCGCCAGCAGCTTGAACGGGGGACCCTACGAGCAGTACTTC.

The chain uses TRBV5-4 and TRBJ1-6; D gene unclear. Trimming removed 0 bases from V and 1 base from J, with 8 bases in between. Germline V gene data show CDR1 as SGHNT and CDR2 as YYREEE (reference sequence). The CDR3 totals 16 residues. In DNA form, the CDR3 reads TGTGCCAGCAGCTTGGATCCCACATCCTATAATTCACCCCTCCACTTT. It is translated as CASSLDPTSYNSPLHF.

This chain connects TRBV7-3 to TRBJ1-5, with a tentative D call TRBD1 (6 bases). CDR1 is SGHTA, CDR2 FQGTGA, per germline. V was clipped by 5 bases and J by 1 base, with 12 bases between them. This CDR3 is built from 15 residues. CDR3 sequence: CASSAQGSSNQPQHF. CDR3 sequence (DNA): TGTGCCAGCAGCGCACAGGGCTCCAGCAATCAGCCCCAGCATTTT.

This chain joins TRBV29-1 and TRBJ2-7; 9 nucleotides agree with TRBD1. The CDR3 runs to 14 residues. The V segment lost 6 bases and the J segment 5 bases; nucleotides outside the gene matches: 11. Germline V gene lookup returns CDR1 SQVTM and CDR2 ANQGSEA. The CDR3 sequence is CSVPRDRAGNEQYF. The CDR3 DNA is TGCAGCGTCCCTAGGGACAGGGCAGGAAACGAGCAGTACTTC.

This clone is judged medium-sized. The J gene is TRBJ2-7, the V gene TRBV5-6; 9 bases are shared with TRBD2. Germline V gene lookup returns CDR1 SGHDT and CDR2 YYEEEE. The CDR3 extends over 15 amino acids. V lost 3 bases, J lost 0 bases, and 4 bases stayed unmatched. CDR3 in amino acids: CASSSLAGRSYEQYF. In nucleotides, the CDR3 is TGTGCCAGCAGCTCTCTAGCGGGGCGCTCCTACGAGCAGTACTTC.

In its sample, this clone was seen once. CDR3 nucleotide sequence: TGCGCCAGCAGCTCCCGGACAGGGGGTGAGCAGTTCTTC. It encodes CASSSRTGGEQFF. The gene calls are TRBV5-1 and TRBJ2-1; 10 bases fit TRBD1. The CDR3 runs to 13 residues. V trimming: 3 bases; J trimming: 9 bases; junction bases outside the gene matches: 3. CDR1 and CDR2 (germline): SGHRS, YFSETQ.

The chain combines TRBV30 with TRBJ2-1, with 12 bases fitting TRBD2. Germline-derived CDR1 and CDR2 are GTSNPN and SVGIG (reference sequence). V shed 2 bases and J 7 bases; nucleotides not matched to a gene: 12. The CDR3 has 17 amino acids. Written as DNA, the CDR3 is TGTGCCTGGAGTCCGAAGAGGCGACTAGCGGGAGAGAATGAGCAGTTCTTC. This sequence encodes CAWSPKRRLAGENEQFF.

The chain links TRBV2 to TRBJ1-1; 7 bases match TRBD1. Germline V gene data show CDR1 as SNHLY and CDR2 as FYNNEI. The CDR3 consists of 13 residues. With 6 bases clipped from V and 3 bases from J, the junction kept 4 bases outside the gene matches. This CDR3 is CASSADRDTEAFF. CDR3 nucleotides: TGTGCCAGCAGCGCAGACAGGGACACTGAAGCTTTCTTT.

The V gene is TRBV18, the J gene TRBJ2-5; D perhaps matches TRBD1 (6 bases). The CDR3 runs to 15 residues. Trimming removed 2 bases at V and 8 bases at J, with 18 bases between. Germline V CDR1 and CDR2: KGHSH, LQKENI. The chain's CDR3 is CASSPNQGFKRTQYF. CDR3 nucleotides: TGTGCCAGCTCACCAAACCAGGGGTTCAAGAGAACCCAGTACTTC.

This chain joins TRBV27 and TRBJ2-3, with D possibly being TRBD1 (5 bases). V was trimmed by 3 bases and J by 0 bases, leaving 16 bases between them. This CDR3 is built from 17 residues. Germline V CDR1 and CDR2: MNHEY, SMNVEV (reference sequence). The CDR3 DNA reads as TGTGCCAGCAGTTTGAACGAGAACAGGCCTAGCACAGATACGCAGTATTTT. Translation: CASSLNENRPSTDTQYF.

The rearrangement uses TRBV7-9 and TRBJ2-3; 10 bases align to TRBD2. The CDR3 is made up of 18 amino acids. With V trimmed by 3 bases and J by 1 base, 10 bases remained unmatched. Germline CDR1 and CDR2: SEHNR and FQNEAQ (reference sequence). CDR3 sequence reads: CASSFGTSDLRGTDTQYF. CDR3 nucleotides: TGTGCCAGCAGCTTCGGGACTAGCGACCTACGAGGCACAGATACGCAGTATTTT.

The chain employs TRBV2 and TRBJ2-4, with 7 bases that match TRBD1. The ends lost 8 bases at V and 1 base at J; junction bases unmatched: 5. This CDR3 comprises 14 residues. Germline CDR1 is SNHLY and CDR2 is FYNNEI. The CDR3 protein is CASRQGLAKNIQYF. The CDR3 coding sequence is TGTGCCAGCCGACAGGGTTTGGCCAAAAACATTCAGTACTTC. Looking up the rest from reference TRBV2 and TRBJ2-4 gives the full variable domain: EPEVTQTPSHQVTQMGQEVILRCVPISNHLYFYWYRQILGQKVEFLVSFYNNEISEKSEIFDDQFSVERPDGSNFTLKIRSTKLEDSAMYFCASRQGLAKNIQYFGAGTRLSVL.

The chain is built from TRBV5-1 and TRBJ1-3, with TRBD1 as a possible D gene (5 bases). This CDR3 contains 17 residues. The V end lost 0 bases, the J end lost 0 bases, and 13 bases lay between the germline ends. From germline, CDR1 is SGHRS and CDR2 YFSETQ. The CDR3 nucleotides read TGCGCCAGCAGCTTGGCGCCACAGGCAATCTCTGGAAACACCATATATTTT. The encoded protein is CASSLAPQAISGNTIYF.

The V and J genes are TRBV6-5 and TRBJ1-5; D gene unclear. Germline V lookup: CDR1 MNHEY, CDR2 SVGAGI. V lost 2 bases and J lost 3, with 8 bases in between. This CDR3 contains 14 residues. The CDR3 sequence: CASSYLQSNQPQHF. The CDR3 coding sequence is TGTGCCAGCAGTTACCTTCAGTCCAATCAGCCCCAGCATTTT.

The V gene is TRBV7-9, the J gene TRBJ2-7; 9 nucleotides line up with TRBD2. The CDR3 loop spans 15 amino acids. Trimming removed 5 bases from V and 3 bases from J; junction bases left unmatched: 8. CDR1 and CDR2 from the germline V gene are SEHNR and FQNEAQ (reference sequence). This CDR3 reads CASSLAGTSSYEQYF. The CDR3 nucleotides are TGTGCCAGCAGCCTTGCCGGGACTAGCAGCTACGAGCAGTACTTC. The variable domain in full, completed from reference TRBV7-9 and TRBJ2-7, reads DTGVSQNPRHKITKRGQNVTFRCDPISEHNRLYWYRQTLGQGPEFLTYFQNEAQLEKSRLLSDRFSAERPKGSFSTLEIQRTEQGDSAMYLCASSLAGTSSYEQYFGPGTRLTVT.

The V and J genes are TRBV7-7 and TRBJ2-1; TRBD2 aligns across 12 bases. Germline lookup yields CDR1 SSHAT and CDR2 FNYEAQ (reference sequence). The V gene end was trimmed by 4 bases and the J gene end by 5 bases; junction bases not matched to a gene: 6. There are 16 residues in the CDR3. CDR3 coding DNA: TGTGCCAGCAGCTCTAGCGGGAGGGTACCCCACAATGAGCAGTTCTTC. Protein product: CASSSSGRVPHNEQFF. Supplemented by reference TRBV7-7 and TRBJ2-1, the full variable domain reads GAGVSQSPRYKVTKRGQDVTLRCDPISSHATLYWYQQALGQGPEFLTYFNYEAQPDKSGLPSDRFSAERPEGSISTLTIQRTEQRDSAMYRCASSSSGRVPHNEQFFGPGTRLTVL.

This chain links TRBV9 with TRBJ2-1; D perhaps matches TRBD2 (6 bases). CDR1 is SGDLS and CDR2 is YYNGEE in the germline V gene. CDR3 length: 15 amino acids. V was shortened by 4 bases and J by 10 bases, with 21 bases between the two germline ends. CDR3 residues: CASSPRHGSPHEQFF. The CDR3 region has the DNA TGTGCCAGCAGCCCCCGACACGGGAGTCCCCACGAGCAGTTCTTC.

This chain joins TRBV5-1 and TRBJ1-5; D gene ambiguous. Trimming removed 0 bases at V and 7 bases at J, with 14 bases between. Germline CDR1 SGHRS, CDR2 YFSETQ. This CDR3 has 15 amino acids. CDR3 DNA: TGCGCCAGCAGCTTGGACCCCAGAGGAGGACAGCCCCAGCATTTT. Translated, it gives CASSLDPRGGQPQHF. The full variable domain, with the rest looked up from reference TRBV5-1 and TRBJ1-5, is KAGVTQTPRYLIKTRGQQVTLSCSPISGHRSVSWYQQTPGQGLQFLFEYFSETQRNKGNFPGRFSGRQFSNSRSEMNVSTLELGDSALYLCASSLDPRGGQPQHFGDGTRLSIL.

V usage is TRBV11-3 and J usage is TRBJ2-3; 10 positions agree with TRBD2. Germline values: CDR1 SGHNT, CDR2 YENEEA. This CDR3 is built from 17 residues. Trimming at V came to 6 bases and at J to 4 bases, leaving 13 bases not matched to a gene. Written as DNA, the CDR3 is TGTGCCAGCAGAAACGCCCGCCTAGCGGGAGATTCAGATACGCAGTATTTT. It translates to CASRNARLAGDSDTQYF.

The rearrangement uses TRBV19 and TRBJ1-2, with D uncertain. The CDR3 runs 12 residues. The V end was cut by 8 bases, the J end by 2 bases, with 9 bases between. Germline CDR1 LNHDA, CDR2 SQIVND (reference sequence). The CDR3 DNA reads TGTGCCAGTTCGGAGATGAACTATGGCTACACCTTC. This translates into CASSEMNYGYTF.

The chain employs TRBV28 and TRBJ1-1, with no clear D. The CDR3 contains 14 residues. Trimming took off 8 bases at V and 0 bases at J, with 13 bases between the two ends. Per germline, CDR1 MDHEN and CDR2 SYDVKM. This CDR3 is CASGPPHLNTEAFF. CDR3 coding DNA: TGTGCCAGCGGCCCCCCCCACCTGAACACTGAAGCTTTCTTT.

This chain uses TRBV6-1 with TRBJ1-1; TRBD1 is a possible D gene (5 bases). The CDR3 extends over 14 amino acids. The germline gives CDR1 MNHNS, CDR2 SASEGT. Trimming pared 6 bases from V and 2 bases from J, leaving 13 bases between. The CDR3 is CASREGSGNTEAFF. The CDR3 DNA follows: TGTGCCAGCAGGGAGGGGTCGGGAAACACTGAAGCTTTCTTT.